Below, 20 T cell receptor beta chains from the same sample are listed, as sequenced in a study of technical replicates of blood from a handful of donors. Repertoires were generated with immunoSEQ multiplex PCR, while TCRdb's copy carries only in-frame clones and drops some. The sample lists under 65,000 clones; 80% to 95% were seen once. The sample was PBMCs. The receptors stem from a human donor in good health. Some clones in this sample may be carry-over from other donors' samples.

The chain couples TRBV29-1 to TRBJ1-1; 7 nucleotides match TRBD1. CDR3 length: 13 residues. V was clipped by 3 bases and J by 1 base; unmatched bases: 2. The germline V gene has CDR1 SQVTM and CDR2 ANQGSEA. CDR3 coding DNA: TGCAGCGTTGACAGGGGGAGGAACACTGAAGCTTTCTTT. It yields the protein CSVDRGRNTEAFF.

This clone was recorded once. This chain connects TRBV6-5 to TRBJ2-4, with 9 bases aligning to TRBD1. Germline V gene sequence: CDR1 MNHEY, CDR2 SVGAGI. The trim removed 6 bases at V and 9 bases at J, leaving 12 bases unmatched. This CDR3 comprises 15 residues. CDR3 DNA: TGTGCCAGCAGGCAGGCGGGACAGGGATCGATCATTCAGTACTTC. The encoded protein is CASRQAGQGSIIQYF.

The chain combines TRBV4-2 with TRBJ2-7; D is undetermined. CDR3 length: 16 amino acids. Germline V gives CDR1 LGHNA, CDR2 YNFKEQ. V lost 0 bases and J 0 bases, leaving 12 bases between the germline ends. CDR3 in amino acids: CASSQDRASYSYEQYF. Here the CDR3 DNA reads TGTGCCAGCAGCCAAGATCGAGCGTCTTACTCCTACGAGCAGTACTTC.

The chain carries TRBV7-2 and TRBJ2-4, with 11 bases fitting TRBD2. The ends lost 5 bases at V and 15 bases at J; junction bases unmatched: 3. This CDR3 spans 11 amino acids. Germline CDR1 SGHTA, CDR2 FQGNSA. Written as DNA, the CDR3 is TGTGCCAGCAGCACTAGCGGGGGCTTGTACTTC. It yields the protein CASSTSGGLYF.

The chain employs TRBV2 and TRBJ2-7, with 8 positions matching TRBD2. CDR3 size: 15 residues. CDR1 and CDR2 (germline): SNHLY, FYNNEI. V was clipped by 5 bases and J by 3 bases; unmatched bases: 9. The CDR3 sequence is CASSWTSPLLYEQYF. DNA of the CDR3: TGTGCCAGCAGTTGGACTAGCCCTCTCCTCTACGAGCAGTACTTC.

V is TRBV25-1 and J is TRBJ2-4; TRBD1 matches at 7 bases. Trimming cost V 1 base and J 7 bases; bases outside gene matches: 10. Germline V gene data show CDR1 as MGHDK and CDR2 as SYGVNS. The CDR3 length is 16 residues. The DNA for the CDR3 is TGTGCCAGCAGTGAATCGCTGAAGGGGGCGAGTAACATTCAGTACTTC. Residues: CASSESLKGASNIQYF.

V usage is TRBV7-2 and J usage is TRBJ1-3; tentative D call: TRBD1 (5 bases). This CDR3 region has 14 residues. Per the germline V gene, CDR1 is SGHTA and CDR2 is FQGNSA. Trimming shortened V by 7 bases and J by 0 bases, and 10 bases separated the two germline ends. The CDR3 protein is CASTIGVSGNTIYF. CDR3 bases: TGTGCCAGCACCATAGGGGTCTCTGGAAACACCATATATTTT.

The rearrangement uses TRBV2 and TRBJ2-1; D perhaps matches TRBD2 (6 bases). V gave up 6 bases and J gave up 10 bases, with 22 bases separating them. CDR1 is SNHLY and CDR2 is FYNNEI in the germline V gene. This CDR3 has 15 residues. CDR3 coding DNA: TGTGCCAGCAGCCGCCTGTCGGGAGTGGTAGTGGAGCAGTTCTTC. As protein: CASSRLSGVVVEQFF.

This clone came up a few times. The chain carries TRBV4-3 and TRBJ1-2; possible D gene TRBD1, 6 bases. The germline V gene has CDR1 LGHNA and CDR2 YSLEER. V was shortened by 0 bases and J by 3 bases, with 14 bases between the two germline ends. The CDR3 has 16 amino acids. The CDR3 here is CASSQEGVRGDYGYTF. DNA for the CDR3: TGCGCCAGCAGCCAAGAGGGGGTCAGGGGAGACTATGGCTACACCTTC.

V gene TRBV30 combines with J gene TRBJ1-2; TRBD1 aligns across 7 bases. There are 13 residues in the CDR3. The V gene end was trimmed by 1 base and the J gene end by 6 bases; junction bases not matched to a gene: 5. Germline V gives CDR1 GTSNPN, CDR2 SVGIG (reference sequence). The CDR3, as DNA: TGTGCCTGGAGTGCCGGGACAGTTGATGGCTACACCTTC. Amino acid sequence: CAWSAGTVDGYTF.

The rearrangement uses TRBV7-9 and TRBJ2-1, with 8 bases lining up with TRBD2. The CDR3 is 15 residues long. Germline CDR1 SEHNR, CDR2 FQNEAQ (reference sequence). V lost 1 base to trimming and J lost 7 bases; unmatched junction nucleotides: 6. The CDR3 nucleotides read TGTGCCAGCAGCTTAGATCGGGAGGGCCGGAATGAGCAGTTCTTC. Encoded protein: CASSLDREGRNEQFF.

The chain recombines TRBV21-1 with TRBJ1-2; the D call TRBD1 from the table was never checked on the DNA. TRBV21-1 is a known pseudogene. The CDR3 spans 14 residues. The CDR3 loop is CASTRGQENYGYTF. The CDR3 DNA reads as TGTGCCAGCACCCGTGGACAGGAAAACTATGGCTACACCTTC.

The chain has TRBV30 and TRBJ1-1; D perhaps matches TRBD1 (5 bases). Trimming cost V 3 bases and J 3 bases, with 11 bases left between them. Looked up from germline, CDR1 is GTSNPN and CDR2 is SVGIG (reference sequence). This CDR3 is built from 13 residues. The chain's CDR3 is CAWRARGDTEAFF. The CDR3 nucleotides read TGTGCCTGGAGGGCGCGGGGGGACACTGAAGCTTTCTTT.

DNA for the CDR3: TGTGCCAGCAGCTTAGCTTTGGGGACAGGGACCTATGGCTACACCTTC. It is translated as CASSLALGTGTYGYTF. This rearrangement joins TRBV7-2 to TRBJ1-2; 9 bases line up with TRBD1. V dropped 0 bases and J dropped 4; count of bases not matched to a gene: 6. Germline V CDR1 and CDR2: SGHTA, FQGNSA. This CDR3 contains 16 residues.

This clone is a singleton in its sample. The chain combines TRBV7-2 with TRBJ2-7; 10 bases line up with TRBD1. Germline V gene sequence: CDR1 SGHTA, CDR2 FQGNSA. The CDR3 length is 14 residues. With V trimmed by 5 bases and J by 6 bases, 7 bases remained unmatched. The CDR3 sequence is CASSTDRGGGEQYF. CDR3 sequence (DNA): TGTGCCAGCAGCACGGACAGGGGGGGTGGCGAGCAGTACTTC.

Written as DNA, the CDR3 is TGTGCCACCAGCAGAGAAACCGGGAACACGGACGAGCAGTACTTC. Residues: CATSRETGNTDEQYF. This rearrangement joins TRBV15 to TRBJ2-7, with a weak D call TRBD2 (5 bases). Per germline, CDR1 LNHNV and CDR2 YYDKDF (reference sequence). V dropped 0 bases and J dropped 5 bases, with 14 bases sitting between them. CDR3 length: 15 amino acids. Looking up the rest from reference TRBV15 and TRBJ2-7 gives the full variable domain: DAMVIQNPRYQVTQFGKPVTLSCSQTLNHNVMYWYQQKSSQAPKLLFHYYDKDFNNEADTPDNFQSRRPNTSFCFLDIRSPGLGDTAMYLCATSRETGNTDEQYFGPGTRLTVT.

This clone turned up a few times. The rearrangement uses TRBV7-9 and TRBJ2-7; 9 bases line up with TRBD1. Germline-derived CDR1 and CDR2 are SEHNR and FQNEAQ (reference sequence). The CDR3 covers 16 residues. V lost 3 bases to trimming and J lost 3 bases; unmatched junction nucleotides: 9. CDR3 in amino acids: CASSFQTGGGGYEQYF. The DNA for the CDR3 is TGTGCCAGCAGCTTTCAAACAGGGGGCGGAGGCTACGAGCAGTACTTC.

J is TRBJ2-3 and V is TRBV11-2; TRBD2 matches at 7 bases. Germline V gene sequence: CDR1 SGHAT, CDR2 FQNNGV. The CDR3 spans 14 residues. Trimming removed 5 bases from V and 1 base from J; junction bases left unmatched: 3. CDR3 protein: CASSLSGGTDTQYF. CDR3 bases: TGTGCCAGCAGCCTCAGCGGGGGCACAGATACGCAGTATTTT.

The chain recombines TRBV28 with TRBJ1-5; a weak D match, TRBD1 (6 bases). From germline, CDR1 is MDHEN and CDR2 SYDVKM. The CDR3 length is 17 residues. The V and J ends lost 1 base and 3 bases respectively, with 16 bases between them. DNA of the CDR3: TGTGCCAGCAGTTTATTCGTGGTCAGGGGAAACAATCAGCCCCAGCATTTT. As protein: CASSLFVVRGNNQPQHF.

The CDR3 nucleotides are TGCGCCAGCAGCCGAGGGCAGGTACCAACTATACGGGAGCAGTACTTC. It encodes CASSRGQVPTIREQYF. The rearrangement joins TRBV10-1 to TRBJ2-7, with a weak D call TRBD2 (5 bases). The CDR3 is made up of 16 amino acids. V lost 6 bases and J 7 bases, leaving 25 bases between the germline ends. Germline loops: CDR1 WNHNN, CDR2 SYGVQD (reference sequence).